The 28 T cell receptor beta chains below were found in one sample sequenced in a study of OX40 agonist ivuxolimab in advanced cancers. The library was made by the immunoSEQ multiplex PCR assay. Entries here come from immuneACCESS through TCRdb and include only in-frame sequences with V and J called. Some clones fail to appear in such tables; in the studies checked, an unresolved V gene covers under half of the shortfall, and the cause of the remainder is unknown. For this sample the table gives 60,000 or so clones, of which 70% to 90% were detected only once. Roughly 4.8% of the sample is in the top ten clones. This specimen consisted of CD4+ or CD8+ T cells sorted from blood, obtained in a trial of the OX40 agonist ivuxolimab. These receptors were obtained from an adult with an advanced solid tumor such as melanoma, head and neck, liver or kidney cancer.

This clone came up once. This chain joins TRBV7-9 and TRBJ2-2; D is unclear. The length of the CDR3 is 15 residues. V lost 3 bases and J lost 0, with 8 bases in between. From germline, CDR1 is SEHNR and CDR2 FQNEAQ (reference sequence). This chain's CDR3 is CASSFQAANTGELFF. The CDR3 DNA is TGTGCCAGCAGCTTTCAAGCTGCGAACACCGGGGAGCTGTTTTTT. The entire variable domain, with the rest obtained from reference TRBV7-9 and TRBJ2-2, is as follows: DTGVSQNPRHKITKRGQNVTFRCDPISEHNRLYWYRQTLGQGPEFLTYFQNEAQLEKSRLLSDRFSAERPKGSFSTLEIQRTEQGDSAMYLCASSFQAANTGELFFGEGSRLTVL.

The chain joins TRBV7-6 to TRBJ2-7; 15 nucleotides agree with TRBD2. The CDR3 totals 13 residues. Trimming removed 7 bases from V and 7 bases from J; junction bases left unmatched: 2. Germline V gene sequence: CDR1 SGHVS, CDR2 FNYEAQ. The CDR3 protein is CASMGTSGGEQYF. CDR3 bases: TGTGCCAGCATGGGGACTAGCGGGGGGGAGCAGTACTTC.

The chain links TRBV28 to TRBJ2-5; a weak D match, TRBD2 (6 bases). With the DNA end fitting TRBJ2-7 better, the J assignment may be wrong. Germline lookup yields CDR1 MDHEN and CDR2 SYDVKM. The CDR3 loop spans 16 amino acids. CDR3 DNA: TGTGCCAGCAGTTCCTTCGACCGGGGGTTATCCTACGAGCAGTACTTC. Translating it yields CASSSFDRGLSYEQYF.

The chain has TRBV6-5 and TRBJ2-5, with 7 bases identical to TRBD1. The CDR3 extends over 15 amino acids. CDR1 MNHEY and CDR2 SVGAGI come from the germline V gene. The ends lost 8 bases at V and 5 bases at J; junction bases unmatched: 14. The CDR3 region has the DNA TGTGCCAGCTGGGGGACCGGGACAGACACGGAGACCCAGTACTTC. Translated, it gives CASWGTGTDTETQYF.

This clone has a handful of counts. This rearrangement joins TRBV5-1 to TRBJ2-7; 11 bases are a match to TRBD2. J was trimmed by 2 bases and V by 0 bases; bases with no gene match: 4. The CDR3 is made up of 16 amino acids. Germline-derived CDR1 and CDR2 are SGHRS and YFSETQ. CDR3 nucleotides: TGCGCCAGCAGCTTGGATCTAGCGGGAGGACCCTACGAGCAGTACTTC. This gives the protein CASSLDLAGGPYEQYF.

The CDR3 is CASSLTVQNIQYF. In DNA form, the CDR3 reads TGTGCCAGCAGCCTGACAGTGCAAAACATTCAGTACTTC. The J gene is TRBJ2-4, the V gene TRBV6-6, with D possibly being TRBD1 (5 bases). This CDR3 comprises 13 residues. V dropped 6 bases and J dropped 5 bases, with 11 bases sitting between them. CDR1 and CDR2 from the germline V gene are MNHNY and SVGAGI (reference sequence).

The V call is TRBV2, the J call TRBJ1-5, with D uncertain. The germline V and J ends were trimmed by 2 bases and 5 bases, with 7 bases remaining between them. CDR3 length: 13 residues. Germline lookup yields CDR1 SNHLY and CDR2 FYNNEI. The CDR3 nucleotides are TGTGCCAGCAGTGAAAACACCGATCAGCCCCAGCATTTT. It yields the protein CASSENTDQPQHF.

V usage is TRBV19 and J usage is TRBJ2-3, with a possible D match to TRBD2 (5 bases). With 8 bases removed from V and 0 bases from J, the gap between germline ends came to 12 bases. CDR3 size: 14 residues. Germline V CDR1 and CDR2: LNHDA, SQIVND (reference sequence). The CDR3 sequence is CASGRRASTDTQYF. CDR3 sequence (DNA): TGTGCCAGTGGACGGCGGGCCAGCACAGATACGCAGTATTTT.

The rearrangement uses TRBV7-9 and TRBJ2-5; perhaps TRBD2 as D (5 bases). The end of the DNA fits TRBJ2-7 better, so the J call may be wrong. The CDR3 has 14 amino acids. The germline CDR1 and CDR2 sequences are SEHNR and FQNEAQ (reference sequence). The CDR3 DNA is TGTGCCAGCAGCCCCCGGACTCTAGATGACGAGCAGTACTTC. Translation: CASSPRTLDDEQYF.

The genes are TRBV28 and TRBJ1-2, with D perhaps matching TRBD1 (5 bases). Germline V gene sequence: CDR1 MDHEN, CDR2 SYDVKM. CDR3 size: 15 residues. Trimming removed 4 bases at V and 2 bases at J, with 14 bases between. The DNA of the CDR3 is TGTGCCAGCAGTTCTCCGGGGGGTCGCAACTATGGCTACACCTTC. Protein: CASSSPGGRNYGYTF.

The chain employs TRBV7-8 and TRBJ2-7; no clear D gene. Trimming shortened V by 5 bases and J by 6 bases, and 8 bases separated the two germline ends. The germline V gene encodes CDR1 SGHVS and CDR2 FQNEAQ. The CDR3 loop spans 11 amino acids. DNA of the CDR3: TGTGCCAGCAGCCCTCAGGTCGAGCAGTACTTC. Residues: CASSPQVEQYF.

To note about this clone: A read error may account for a junction end that differs from germline. V and J are TRBV5-1 and TRBJ2-3, with D maybe TRBD2 (5 bases). Germline V CDR1 and CDR2: SGHRS, YFSETQ. The CDR3 is 14 amino acids. CDR3 DNA: TGCGCCAGCTGCTTATCCGAGGGATTAGATACGCAGTATTTT. As protein: CASCLSEGLDTQYF.

The chain recombines TRBV18 with TRBJ1-4; TRBD1 matches 9 bases. Germline CDR1 is KGHSH and CDR2 is LQKENI. The ends lost 3 bases at V and 5 bases at J; junction bases unmatched: 1. CDR3 length: 14 residues. CDR3 amino acids: CASSPGQGNEKLFF. The CDR3 DNA is TGTGCCAGCTCACCCGGACAGGGGAATGAAAAACTGTTTTTT.

The CDR3: CASTQPQHF. The CDR3 DNA is TGTGCCAGCACCCAACCCCAGCATTTT. The gene calls are TRBV5-8 and TRBJ1-5; D gene unclear. Between the trimmed V and J ends, which lost 6 bases and 10 bases, there was a span of 5 bases. The CDR3 has 9 amino acids. The germline V gene encodes CDR1 SGHTS and CDR2 YDEGEE. The full variable domain, rest sourced from reference TRBV5-8 and TRBJ1-5, is EAGVTQSPTHLIKTRGQQATLRCSPISGHTSVYWYQQALGLGLQFLLWYDEGEERNRGNFPPRFSGRQFPNYSSELNVNALELEDSALYLCASTQPQHFGDGTRLSIL.

The gene calls are TRBV7-9 and TRBJ2-1, with D unclear. The CDR3 consists of 13 residues. Trimming cost V 4 bases and J 8 bases, with 12 bases left between them. Germline CDR1 and CDR2: SEHNR and FQNEAQ (reference sequence). The CDR3 here is CASSYTGRDEQFF. The CDR3 DNA reads TGTGCCAGCAGCTACACCGGTAGGGATGAGCAGTTCTTC.

Comment on this clone: An end of the junction does not agree with germline; a read error may underlie this. The V call is TRBV15, the J call TRBJ2-7; D is possibly TRBD1 (6 bases). The CDR3 length is 13 residues. CDR1 is LNHNV and CDR2 is YYDKDF in the germline V gene (reference sequence). The CDR3 sequence: CATRRGGTYEQYF. The CDR3 DNA reads TGTGCCACCAGGAGAGGGGGTACCTACGAGCAGTACTTC.

CDR3 sequence (DNA): TGTGCCAGTAGTACCGGACCCGGGCGTATAGATACGCAGTATTTT. This gives the protein CASSTGPGRIDTQYF. The rearrangement links TRBV19 to TRBJ2-3; D is ambiguous. The V gene's germline CDR1 is LNHDA and CDR2 SQIVND (reference sequence). Trimming removed 4 bases from V and 5 bases from J, with 16 bases in between. The CDR3 covers 15 residues.

The V and J genes are TRBV7-8 and TRBJ2-7, with 8 positions matching TRBD2. The V segment lost 5 bases and the J segment 4 bases; nucleotides outside the gene matches: 7. From germline, CDR1 is SGHVS and CDR2 FQNEAQ. The CDR3 is 14 amino acids. DNA of the CDR3: TGTGCCAGCAGCCCGGGACTAGGTATATACGAGCAGTACTTC. Its protein product is CASSPGLGIYEQYF.

As concerns this clone: The DNA is omitted, as the CDR3 cannot be located on it reliably, and the CDR3 follows TCRdb's listing. The chain links TRBV7-2 to TRBJ2-1; the DNA was not compared with TRBD1, the D call given in the table. The CDR3 totals 14 residues, both ends included. Germline V lookup: CDR1 SGHTA, CDR2 FQGNSA. CDR3 sequence: CASSFGQGASVRFF.

The rearrangement links TRBV18 to TRBJ2-5; D is perhaps TRBD2 (5 bases). The CDR3 spans 14 residues. Germline V gene lookup returns CDR1 KGHSH and CDR2 LQKENI. V lost 6 bases, J lost 3 bases, and 14 bases lay in between. The CDR3 DNA reads as TGTGCCAGCTCGCCTCCGAACGGGAAAGAGACCCAGTACTTC. Amino acid sequence: CASSPPNGKETQYF.

This clone came up a few times. The chain uses TRBV28 and TRBJ1-2; 9 bases align to TRBD1. The J segment lost 4 bases and the V segment lost 3 bases, leaving 9 bases of the junction unmatched. This CDR3 is built from 16 residues. The V gene's germline CDR1 is MDHEN and CDR2 SYDVKM. The CDR3 DNA reads TGTGCCAGCAGTTTGCTACCCGGGACAGGGACCTATGGCTACACCTTC. Protein: CASSLLPGTGTYGYTF.

The V gene is TRBV9, the J gene TRBJ2-1, with TRBD2 matching 8 bases. This CDR3 is built from 15 residues. J was trimmed by 8 bases and V by 0 bases; bases with no gene match: 7. Germline values: CDR1 SGDLS, CDR2 YYNGEE. The CDR3 here is CASSVVAGGKYEQFF. In DNA form, the CDR3 reads TGTGCCAGCAGCGTAGTGGCGGGAGGAAAATATGAGCAGTTCTTC.

The chain links TRBV5-8 to TRBJ1-1; D remains unclear. There are 11 residues in the CDR3. In germline, CDR1 is SGHTS, CDR2 YDEGEE. V was pared by 3 bases and J by 7 bases, with 7 bases between. CDR3 sequence reads: CASSWAVEAFF. The DNA for the CDR3 is TGTGCCAGCAGCTGGGCTGTTGAAGCTTTCTTT.

The chain links TRBV7-2 to TRBJ2-2; possible D gene TRBD2, 5 bases. Germline CDR1 reads SGHTA; CDR2 reads FQGNSA. There are 17 residues in the CDR3. Trimming stripped 4 bases from V and 2 bases from J, with 17 bases between. The CDR3 DNA is TGTGCCAGCAGCTCACCTTCAGCGGATATCAACACCGGGGAGCTGTTTTTT. Translation: CASSSPSADINTGELFF.

This chain joins TRBV5-4 and TRBJ2-5, with D perhaps TRBD1 (5 bases). This CDR3 region has 13 residues. Trimming shortened V by 7 bases and J by 5 bases, and 15 bases separated the two germline ends. Germline V gene sequence: CDR1 SGHNT, CDR2 YYREEE (reference sequence). CDR3 nucleotide sequence: TGTGCCAGCTTTTTCCAGGGTGGGGAGACCCAGTACTTC. Translating gives CASFFQGGETQYF.

The rearrangement links TRBV7-9 to TRBJ2-7; 9 nucleotides line up with TRBD2. Germline CDR1 SEHNR, CDR2 FQNEAQ (reference sequence). With 4 bases clipped from V and 2 bases from J, the junction kept 15 bases outside the gene matches. This CDR3 comprises 18 residues. CDR3 DNA: TGTGCCAGCAGCTCGCCCCCCAGGGCTAGCGGGATTACCTACGAGCAGTACTTC. Translating gives CASSSPPRASGITYEQYF.

CDR3 nucleotide sequence: TGTGCCACGGGCCCGACAGGGGTGGGGGAGCAGTACTTC. Protein sequence: CATGPTGVGEQYF. J is TRBJ2-7 and V is TRBV2; TRBD1 aligns across 8 bases. This CDR3 is 13 amino acids long. J was trimmed by 7 bases and V by 10 bases; bases with no gene match: 12. Germline V lookup: CDR1 SNHLY, CDR2 FYNNEI.

V and J are TRBV5-5 and TRBJ2-2, with a tentative D call TRBD2 (6 bases). Germline V gene data show CDR1 as SGHKS and CDR2 as YYEKEE (reference sequence). This CDR3 spans 15 amino acids. The ends were cut back, 4 bases at V and 4 bases at J, with 14 bases in the middle. In nucleotides, the CDR3 is TGTGCCAGCAGCCCCGGTCTGGGGGGCACCGGGGAGCTGTTTTTT. The encoded protein is CASSPGLGGTGELFF.